Below are 4 T cell receptor beta chains sequenced from a single sample in a study of CD8 T cells in ankylosing spondylitis. TCRdb processed the 5' RACE reads anew with MiXCR; each CDR3 protein has one entry. The sample lists roughly 130,000 distinct CDR3 sequences; 6.5% to 8.5% were seen once. Material for sequencing was synovial fluid, either unsorted or a sorted T cell fraction (not recorded which). The receptors stem from a male donor with ankylosing spondylitis.

This clonotype has a single count. The chain uses TRBV28 and TRBJ1-4; 8 positions match TRBD1. Germline V CDR1 and CDR2: MDHEN, SYDVKM. The CDR3 runs to 14 residues. V lost 11 bases, J lost 6 bases, and 11 bases stayed unmatched. CDR3 DNA sequence: TGTGCCTCAACCAGCCCGGGACAGGATGAAAAACTGTTTTTT. This sequence encodes CASTSPGQDEKLFF.

The rearrangement uses TRBV20-1 and TRBJ2-1; 8 bases match TRBD2. V lost 5 bases to trimming and J lost 8 bases; unmatched junction nucleotides: 14. This CDR3 is built from 15 residues. From germline, CDR1 is DFQATT and CDR2 SNEGSKA (reference sequence). The CDR3 sequence: CSAQPPAGGQDEQFF. The CDR3 DNA reads as TGCAGTGCTCAACCCCCGGCGGGGGGCCAGGATGAGCAGTTCTTC.

This clonotype was counted a few times. The DNA of the CDR3 is TGTGCCATCGTAGGCGGGAGTAGGGGCGATGAGCAGTTCTTC. It is translated as CAIVGGSRGDEQFF. V and J are TRBV7-9 and TRBJ2-1; 7 bases match TRBD2. Germline CDR1 reads SEHNR; CDR2 reads FQNEAQ (reference sequence). V shed 10 bases and J 8 bases; nucleotides not matched to a gene: 14. The CDR3 totals 14 residues.

The chain employs TRBV12-3 or TRBV12-4 and TRBJ2-2; 9 bases agree with TRBD1. The CDR3 spans 15 residues. Losses at the gene ends were 7 bases for V and 6 bases for J; bases not matched to a gene: 9. The DNA of the CDR3 is TGTGCCAGCACCCACGGGACAGGGTACCCCGGGGAGCTGTTTTTT. Protein: CASTHGTGYPGELFF.